This T cell receptor (beta chain) was recorded in a study of blood T cell repertoires in COVID-19. Using immunoSEQ multiplex PCR, the repertoire was profiled, and TCRdb retains in-frame clones only, with some absent. Among about 78,000 clones listed, around nine tenths were seen once. Between the trimmed V and J ends, which lost 1 base and 4 bases, there was a span of 13 bases. Looked up from germline, CDR1 is LGHNA and CDR2 is YNFKEQ. CDR3 length equals 15 residues. The clonotype originates from a woman aged 80 or older with active or convalescent COVID-19. V usage is TRBV4-2 and J usage is TRBJ2-5, with D possibly TRBD2 on 6 matching bases. The sequencing sample was made of peripheral blood. CDR3 amino acids: CASSQVLQGGETQYF. Here the CDR3 DNA reads TGTGCCAGCAGCCAAGTTCTTCAGGGAGGAGAGACCCAGTACTTC.